This T cell receptor (beta chain) was sequenced in a study of beta chain features in type 1 diabetes. The isolated RNA, all of it, was reverse transcribed, so expressed TCRB transcripts were what got sequenced. Sequencing was performed with immunoSEQ multiplex PCR; in TCRdb, only in-frame clones are kept and a portion is missing. The sample contains around 300,000 clones, approximately 10% of which appear only once. Deletions cut 5 bases from V and 5 bases from J, with 9 bases between. CDR3 size: 12 residues. The V gene's germline CDR1 is SNHLY and CDR2 FYNNEI. V is TRBV2 and J is TRBJ1-2; the D is unclear. Source material: naive CD4+ T cells from blood. The TCR comes from a woman aged 30 to 39 in good health. CDR3 protein: CASSLQAYGYTF. In DNA, the CDR3 is TGTGCCAGCAGTCTCCAGGCATATGGCTACACCTTC.